What follows are 12 T cell receptor beta chains derived from one specimen sequenced in a study of breast tumors, draining lymph nodes, adjacent tissues. TCRdb reprocessed the multiplex PCR reads via MiXCR and lists one record per CDR3 protein. The sample contains around 130,000 distinct CDR3 sequences, 20% of which appear only once. Samples came from axillary lymph nodes draining the breast cancer. The specimen was axillary lymph node tissue. Source of these receptors: a female donor with breast cancer. Some clones in this sample may be carry-over from other donors' samples.

A single count supports this clonotype. The genes are TRBV19 and TRBJ2-7; 16 nucleotides align to TRBD2. CDR3 size: 17 residues. Looked up from germline, CDR1 is LNHDA and CDR2 is SQIVND (reference sequence). With 1 base clipped from V and 5 bases from J, the junction kept 5 bases outside the gene matches. The CDR3 DNA reads TGTGCCAGTAGTATAGGGGGACTAGCGGGGGGGCAGGACGAGCAGTACTTC. Protein: CASSIGGLAGGQDEQYF.

This clonotype was picked up many times. The CDR3 coding sequence is TGTGCCAGCAGTAAAACAGGGAAAAATGAGCAGTTCTTC. Its protein is CASSKTGKNEQFF. The chain links TRBV6-5 to TRBJ2-1; a possible D gene is TRBD1 (6 bases). The ends were cut back, 5 bases at V and 7 bases at J, with 12 bases in the middle. CDR1 and CDR2 from the germline V gene are MNHEY and SVGAGI. CDR3 length equals 13 residues.

This clonotype has ten or more counts. The V gene is TRBV24-1, the J gene TRBJ2-3, with 8 nucleotides matching TRBD2. CDR3 length: 18 residues. Germline CDR1 is KGHDR and CDR2 is SFDVKD. V shed 8 bases and J 2 bases; nucleotides not matched to a gene: 17. The CDR3, as DNA: TGTGCCACCACCCGCGAACCGTTCTCGGGAGGGATCACAGATACGCAGTATTTT. This gives the protein CATTREPFSGGITDTQYF.

With regard to this clonotype: A much larger clone differs from this one at a single base, so this may be a read error. The V call is TRBV5-1, the J call TRBJ2-5; D remains unclear. Germline CDR1 SGHRS, CDR2 YFSETQ. This CDR3 region has 12 residues. Here the CDR3 DNA reads TGCGCCAGCAGCTTGGCGGCTGAGACCCGGTACTTC. Protein: CASSLAAETRYF.

This clonotype was counted many times. V is TRBV29-1 and J is TRBJ2-3; 8 bases map to TRBD1. CDR1 is SQVTM, CDR2 ANQGSEA, per germline. This CDR3 is built from 15 residues. V dropped 6 bases and J dropped 2; count of bases not matched to a gene: 10. The CDR3 DNA reads as TGCAGCGTAGTCCCCGGGACAGGCGTCACAGATACGCAGTATTTT. This encodes CSVVPGTGVTDTQYF.

As concerns this clonotype: This clone may be a read error of a much larger clone one base away. The J gene is TRBJ2-5, the V gene TRBV3-1, with D unresolved. Germline CDR1 is LGHDT and CDR2 is YNNKEL (reference sequence). The CDR3 covers 14 residues. This chain's CDR3 is CASSLSQRRESQYF. The DNA for the CDR3 is TGTGCCAGCAGCCTAAGTCAGCGACGAGAGTCCCAGTACTTC.

At least ten counts were recorded for this clonotype. This chain joins TRBV11-3 and TRBJ2-3; tentatively, D is TRBD2 (6 bases). The CDR3 loop spans 13 amino acids. The germline CDR1 and CDR2 sequences are SGHNT and YENEEA. V was cut by 4 bases and J by 4 bases, with 9 bases left in between. CDR3 sequence (DNA): TGTGCCAGCAGCTCGTCGGGGGCAGATACGCAGTATTTT. Translating gives CASSSSGADTQYF.

Regarding this clonotype: A read error may be the cause here, since a much bigger clone is one base away. The CDR3 sequence is CASSLQDTYYGCTF. CDR3 DNA: TGTGCCAGTAGTTTACAGGACACCTACTATGGCTGCACCTTC. The chain employs TRBV19 and TRBJ1-2; tentatively, D is TRBD1 (5 bases). CDR3 size: 14 residues. Looked up from germline, CDR1 is LNHDA and CDR2 is SQIVND (reference sequence).

In its sample, this clonotype was seen many times. The chain employs TRBV14 and TRBJ2-1; 7 nucleotides match TRBD1. Germline V gene lookup returns CDR1 SGHDN and CDR2 FVKESK. Trimming removed 1 base from V and 3 bases from J; junction bases left unmatched: 6. The length of the CDR3 is 16 residues. CDR3 region: CASSQVLAGGYNEQFF. The CDR3 DNA sequence: TGTGCCAGCAGCCAAGTTCTGGCAGGGGGCTACAATGAGCAGTTCTTC.

The chain joins TRBV6-6 to TRBJ1-3; no firm D call. The germline CDR1 and CDR2 sequences are MNHNY and SVGAGI (reference sequence). The CDR3 consists of 14 residues. The V end lost 7 bases, the J end lost 4 bases, and 14 bases lay between the germline ends. The CDR3 region has the DNA TGTGCCAGCATAGACTCCCCAGCGGGAAACACCATATATTTT. Residues: CASIDSPAGNTIYF.

This clonotype was counted many times. The chain links TRBV4-2 to TRBJ2-3, with TRBD2 matching over 9 bases. The CDR3 is 15 amino acids. Germline assignment: CDR1 LGHNA and CDR2 YNFKEQ. The V and J ends lost 1 base and 7 bases, in that order; junction bases with no gene match: 6. CDR3 sequence: CASSQVGGGANTQYF. The CDR3 DNA is TGTGCCAGCAGCCAAGTTGGCGGGGGGGCAAATACGCAGTATTTT.

This clonotype has only a few counts. The rearrangement uses TRBV5-1 and TRBJ2-6; TRBD1 matches 7 bases. The trim removed 7 bases at V and 2 bases at J, leaving 3 bases unmatched. The CDR3 is made up of 14 amino acids. CDR1 and CDR2 from the germline V gene are SGHRS and YFSETQ. The CDR3: CASGTAPGANVLTF. The CDR3 bases are TGCGCCAGCGGGACAGCTCCTGGGGCCAACGTCCTGACTTTC.